The 16 T cell receptor beta chains below all came from one sample that was sequenced in a study of OX40 agonist ivuxolimab in advanced cancers. The data were produced by immunoSEQ multiplex PCR, yet TCRdb's version contains in-frame clones alone and is incomplete. In the table there are approximately 70,000 clones, approximately 80% of which are singletons. The material was CD4+ or CD8+ T cells sorted from blood, obtained in a trial of the OX40 agonist ivuxolimab. The origin of the receptors is an adult with an advanced solid tumor such as melanoma, head and neck, liver or kidney cancer.

J is TRBJ1-1 and V is TRBV6-1; 10 nucleotides agree with TRBD1. J was trimmed by 4 bases and V by 5 bases; bases with no gene match: 7. The CDR3 extends over 15 amino acids. The germline V gene encodes CDR1 MNHNS and CDR2 SASEGT. CDR3 DNA sequence: TGTGCCAGCAGTTGGACAGGGGGGGTCGGCACTGAAGCTTTCTTT. This encodes CASSWTGGVGTEAFF.

The CDR3 bases are TGTGCCAGCAGCCCACGACAGGGGGCGTACACCGGGGAGCTGTTTTTT. This gives the protein CASSPRQGAYTGELFF. J is TRBJ2-2 and V is TRBV5-4; TRBD1 matches at 10 bases. The CDR3 runs to 16 residues. V was clipped by 4 bases and J by 3 bases; unmatched bases: 6. The germline V gene encodes CDR1 SGHNT and CDR2 YYREEE (reference sequence).

This clone came up a few times. The chain carries TRBV28 and TRBJ1-5; 7 nucleotides align to TRBD1. The germline gives CDR1 MDHEN, CDR2 SYDVKM. Germline trimming cut 5 bases from V and 7 bases from J; bases unmatched to any gene: 8. This CDR3 region has 14 residues. Here the CDR3 DNA reads TGTGCCAGCAGTCCCGGGACAGAGGACCAGCCCCAGCATTTT. Its protein product is CASSPGTEDQPQHF.

This chain uses TRBV30 with TRBJ1-6; unclear D gene. Trimming shortened V by 0 bases and J by 8 bases, and 8 bases separated the two germline ends. CDR1 is GTSNPN and CDR2 is SVGIG in the germline V gene (reference sequence). The CDR3 consists of 13 residues. The CDR3 DNA is TGTGCCTGGAGTGTACGTTTGGATTCACCCCTCCACTTT. This codes for CAWSVRLDSPLHF.

The gene calls are TRBV21-1 and TRBJ2-3. TRBV21-1 constitutes a pseudogene. The CDR3 spans 14 residues. CDR3 nucleotide sequence: TGTGCCAGCAGCAAACACCCTAGCACAGATACGCAGTATTTT. This gives the protein CASSKHPSTDTQYF.

The chain is built from TRBV19 and TRBJ2-3; weak D call: TRBD1 (6 bases). Germline CDR1 reads LNHDA; CDR2 reads SQIVND (reference sequence). This CDR3 region has 15 residues. V lost 3 bases and J 6 bases, leaving 16 bases between the germline ends. The CDR3 sequence is CASSITGSGVDTQYF. The CDR3 DNA sequence: TGTGCCAGTAGTATCACAGGGTCCGGCGTGGATACGCAGTATTTT.

This clone was found a few times. The rearrangement links TRBV15 to TRBJ1-4; 8 bases are a match to TRBD1. CDR3 length: 15 amino acids. Per germline, CDR1 LNHNV and CDR2 YYDKDF (reference sequence). V lost 1 base and J lost 8; bases outside the gene matches: 6. CDR3 sequence (DNA): TGTGCCACCAGCAGAGCGGACAGGGCAGGGGAAAAACTGTTTTTT. The encoded protein is CATSRADRAGEKLFF.

The chain carries TRBV7-2 and TRBJ1-2; perhaps TRBD1 as D (6 bases). This CDR3 comprises 12 residues. CDR1 is SGHTA and CDR2 is FQGNSA in the germline V gene. Trimming stripped 5 bases from V and 7 bases from J, with 11 bases between. The CDR3 bases are TGTGCCAGCAGCCTGGGGACAAGTGGCTACACCTTC. Its translation: CASSLGTSGYTF.

The genes are TRBV6-1 and TRBJ1-1; possible D gene TRBD1, 5 bases. Trimming left V 7 bases short and J 0 bases short, with 12 bases between. There are 14 residues in the CDR3. CDR1 and CDR2 from the germline V gene are MNHNS and SASEGT. CDR3 nucleotides: TGTGCCAGCAAGACCGACAGATTGAACACTGAAGCTTTCTTT. Protein: CASKTDRLNTEAFF.

This sequence joins TRBV5-4 and TRBJ2-5; 8 bases are a match to TRBD2. Germline V CDR1 and CDR2: SGHNT, YYREEE (reference sequence). This CDR3 spans 15 amino acids. J gave up 1 base and V 3 bases, and 5 bases lay outside the gene matches. CDR3 residues: CASSYNGGVQETQYF. DNA of the CDR3: TGTGCCAGCAGCTATAACGGGGGGGTCCAAGAGACCCAGTACTTC. The full variable domain, in which reference TRBV5-4 and TRBJ2-5 provide the parts outside the CDR3, is ETGVTQSPTHLIKTRGQQVTLRCSSQSGHNTVSWYQQALGQGPQFIFQYYREEENGRGNFPPRFSGLQFPNYSSELNVNALELDDSALYLCASSYNGGVQETQYFGPGTRLLVL.

The chain links TRBV5-8 to TRBJ2-5; 8 nucleotides align to TRBD1. The J segment lost 5 bases and the V segment lost 2 bases, leaving 2 bases of the junction unmatched. The germline CDR1 and CDR2 sequences are SGHTS and YDEGEE. The CDR3 is 13 residues long. In nucleotides, the CDR3 is TGTGCCAGCAGCTTCAGGGGGCACGAGACCCAGTACTTC. It encodes CASSFRGHETQYF.

This chain connects TRBV6-6 to TRBJ1-1; possible D gene TRBD1, 6 bases. The CDR3 extends over 15 amino acids. V lost 5 bases to trimming and J lost 0 bases, with 13 bases between them. Per germline, CDR1 MNHNY and CDR2 SVGAGI (reference sequence). CDR3 loop: CASSLGGGMNTEAFF. CDR3 bases: TGTGCCAGCAGTCTAGGGGGGGGAATGAACACTGAAGCTTTCTTT.

This clone was seen only once. This sequence joins TRBV14 and TRBJ2-3, with 14 bases lining up with TRBD2. V lost 5 bases, J lost 7 bases, and 8 bases stayed unmatched. The CDR3 contains 16 residues. Germline V gives CDR1 SGHDN, CDR2 FVKESK. CDR3 nucleotide sequence: TGTGCCAGCAGCGTCGGACTAGCGGGAGGAGGATATACGCAGTATTTT. As protein: CASSVGLAGGGYTQYF. The full variable domain, its missing parts supplied by reference TRBV14 and TRBJ2-3, is EAGVTQFPSHSVIEKGQTVTLRCDPISGHDNLYWYRRVMGKEIKFLLHFVKESKQDESGMPNNRFLAERTGGTYSTLKVQPAELEDSGVYFCASSVGLAGGGYTQYFGPGTRLTVL.

The chain links TRBV5-5 to TRBJ2-6; possible D gene TRBD2, 5 bases. Germline V lookup: CDR1 SGHKS, CDR2 YYEKEE (reference sequence). The CDR3 contains 17 residues. Trimming pared 0 bases from V and 0 bases from J, leaving 10 bases between. The CDR3 bases are TGTGCCAGCAGCTTGGGGACTCGGAGCTCTGGGGCCAACGTCCTGACTTTC. This gives the protein CASSLGTRSSGANVLTF.

This chain connects TRBV5-1 to TRBJ1-1; 10 nucleotides agree with TRBD1. This CDR3 has 13 residues. Trimming removed 4 bases from V and 8 bases from J; junction bases left unmatched: 5. Germline assignment: CDR1 SGHRS and CDR2 YFSETQ. The CDR3 region has the DNA TGCGCCAGCAGCGAGGGGACAGGGGAAGAAGCTTTCTTT. It translates to CASSEGTGEEAFF.

CDR3 DNA: TGTGCCAGCAGCTTAACTGGCCGGGACACTGAAGCTTTCTTT. This translates into CASSLTGRDTEAFF. The rearrangement uses TRBV5-4 and TRBJ1-1; no clear D gene. Germline CDR1 reads SGHNT; CDR2 reads YYREEE (reference sequence). The CDR3 length is 14 residues. V dropped 2 bases and J dropped 3 bases, with 11 bases sitting between them.